This T cell receptor beta chain was observed in a study of identical twins. A universal primer site came from template switching; cDNA carried unique molecular identifiers. TCRdb reprocessed the 5' RACE reads via MiXCR and lists one record per CDR3 protein. This sample has approximately 260,000 distinct CDR3 sequences, with 11% to 15% found just once. Study results and limitations: The more abundant beta clonotypes in cord blood had fewer insertions, and memory repertoires did not show this. Out-of-frame alpha sequences common to twins exhibited a surplus of low generation probability.

Healthy Caucasians provided all donations. The CDR3 spans 14 residues. Between the trimmed V and J ends, which lost 5 bases and 2 bases, there was a span of 7 bases. As regards this clonotype: Its antigen is as yet unknown.

The TCR was taken from a woman younger than 35 in good health. The chain uses TRBV12-3 or TRBV12-4 and TRBJ2-6; D call uncertain. Material for sequencing was memory (CD45RO+) T cells sorted from blood. This CDR3 reads CASSPGPGANVLTF. The CDR3 nucleotides are TGTGCCAGCAGTCCCGGGCCTGGGGCCAACGTCCTGACTTTC.